One T cell receptor beta chain is described in this entry. Then a second PCR, running roughly 7 to 12 cycles, was carried out with a sample-barcoded 5' primer and a J-beta primer mix. Every sample returned 3 million or more CDR3-containing paired-end reads. MiXCR, run by TCRdb on the 5' RACE reads, gives a single entry per CDR3 protein. The data contain 1 million or so distinct CDR3 sequences, approximately 25% of them singletons. Trimming took 0 bases from V and 0 from J, leaving 18 bases between them. CDR1 and CDR2 (germline): SGHDT, YYEEEE. CDR3 length: 18 amino acids. This entry is derived from a study of blood T cells in healthy people across ages. This sample also appeared in a second study, on T cells of mothers and their children.

Sequencing was carried out using blood. This receptor was obtained from a girl aged 2-10 years in good health. The V and J genes are TRBV5-6 and TRBJ1-2, with no clear D. CDR3 DNA: TGTGCCAGCAGCTTGGGTCTAAGCAAGCGTCAAGCTAACTATGGCTACACCTTC. It yields the protein CASSLGLSKRQANYGYTF.